The present entry profiles one TCR beta chain with its context. These data come from a study of metastatic and nonmetastatic thyroid tumors. Ahead of thyroid surgery, no patient had received treatment of any kind. TCRdb re-called clones from the PCR reads using MiXCR. The sample holds under 35,000 clones, around a quarter seen once. The germline V gene encodes CDR1 DFQATT and CDR2 SNEGSKA (reference sequence). V dropped 3 bases and J dropped 0 bases, with 12 bases sitting between them. CDR3 length: 15 residues. The rearrangement links TRBV20-1 to TRBJ2-1, with no clear D. Sequenced material: blood. This TCR was sampled from a female donor with papillary thyroid cancer or a benign thyroid nodule (not recorded which). Some clones in this sample may be carry-over from other donors' samples. The CDR3 region is CSASPPGRSYNEQFF. DNA of the CDR3: TGCAGTGCTAGTCCTCCAGGCCGCTCCTACAATGAGCAGTTCTTC.